The rows below give T cell receptor beta chains drawn from one sample of a study of T cells in Graves' hyperthyroidism and ophthalmopathy. TCRdb re-analysed the multiplex PCR reads in MiXCR, keeping a single row per CDR3 protein. This sample has 350,000 or so distinct CDR3 sequences, with around a sixth found just once. Sequencing was carried out using blood. The source is a woman in her forties with Graves' ophthalmopathy. The CDR3 runs from the conserved cysteine through the conserved F or W. Fields, in order: V gene, J gene, D gene, clone size, CDR3 DNA, CDR3 protein. The D gene is left open where the match is weak. For some rows the clone size is stated as once, few or many, or as a class when expanded; others skip it.

>TRBV6-2/TRBV6-3|TRBJ2-2|TRBD1|few
TGTGCCAGCAGTTGGGCACAGGGGTTGACCGGGGAGCTGTTTTTT
CASSWAQGLTGELFF
>TRBV30|TRBJ2-7|TRBD1|.
TGTGCCTGGCGGGACAGCTCCTACGAGCAGTACTTC
CAWRDSSYEQYF
>TRBV6-2/TRBV6-3|TRBJ2-7|.|many
TGTGCCAGCAGTTCGCGCTCTATACTGGGGTCCAACGAGCAGTACTTC
CASSSRSILGSNEQYF
>TRBV20-1|TRBJ2-5|.|.
TGCAGTGCTAGGTACTGGAACCAAGAGACCCAGTACTTC
CSARYWNQETQYF
>TRBV6-5|TRBJ1-1|.|.
TGTGCCAGCAGTTACTCCCAGGGAAGGTACACTGAAGCTTTCTTT
CASSYSQGRYTEAFF
>TRBV6-1|TRBJ2-7|.|many
TGTGCCAGCAGCCCAGGGGGGTCTGTCTACGAGCAGTACTTC
CASSPGGSVYEQYF
>TRBV2|TRBJ1-5|TRBD1|many
TGTGCCAGCAGTGGACAGGGGCCGACCCAGCATTTT
CASSGQGPTQHF
>TRBV19|TRBJ2-2|TRBD2|.
TGTGCCAGTACCTTTAGCGGGAGGGCCCGGAACGGGGAGCTGTTTTTT
CASTFSGRARNGELFF
>TRBV6-1|TRBJ2-5|.|.
TGTGCCAGCAGTGAAGCGCCGGTAAAAATTGAGGAGACCCAGTACTTC
CASSEAPVKIEETQYF
>TRBV20-1|TRBJ2-7|.|many
TGCAGTGCTAGAGATCACCAGGGGCACTCCTACGAGCAGTACTTC
CSARDHQGHSYEQYF
>TRBV15|TRBJ2-7|.|many
TGTGCCACCAGCAGAGCACGGACAGAGTACTTAGAGCAGTACTTC
CATSRARTEYLEQYF
>TRBV29-1|TRBJ2-7|TRBD1|many
TGCAGCGGCCGGGACAGGGCCTACGAGCAGTACTTC
CSGRDRAYEQYF
>TRBV18|TRBJ1-2|TRBD1|few
TGTGCCAGCTCAACACGGGACAGTTTCGCCTTC
CASSTRDSFAF
>TRBV4-3|TRBJ2-7|TRBD2|many
TGCGCCAGCAGTCAAAACTTAGCGGGAGCAGTGGGGGGCGAGCAGTACTTC
CASSQNLAGAVGGEQYF
>TRBV6-1|TRBJ1-1|.|many
TGTGCCAGCAGCCAAAACGTAGGAGCTTTCTTT
CASSQNVGAFF
>TRBV5-1|TRBJ2-7|TRBD1|many
TGCGCCAGCAGCTTGGCCCTGACAGGGGTTTTGAACGAGCAGTACTTC
CASSLALTGVLNEQYF
>TRBV11-1|TRBJ1-1|.|many
TGTGCCAGCAGCGGTGGCGGTAGGGCGCCGGGCACTGAAGCTTTCTTT
CASSGGGRAPGTEAFF
>TRBV12-3/TRBV12-4|TRBJ2-2|.|many
TGTGCCAGCACCTTCCCCTACACCGGGGAGCTGTTTTTT
CASTFPYTGELFF
>TRBV28|TRBJ2-6|TRBD1|many
TGTGCCAGCAGTTCTATTACAGGGGACTCTGGGGCCAACGTCCTGACTTTC
CASSSITGDSGANVLTF
>TRBV6-1|TRBJ2-7|.|.
TGTGCCAGCAGCCCGGAGAGGACTACCATATACGAGCAGTACTTC
CASSPERTTIYEQYF
>TRBV28|TRBJ1-1|TRBD1|many
TGTGCCAGCAGTGAAACCGGGACAGGGGACACTGAAGCTTTCTTT
CASSETGTGDTEAFF
>TRBV30|TRBJ1-5|.|many
TGTGCCTGGAGTGCAGGGTTGGAGCAGCCCCAGCATTTT
CAWSAGLEQPQHF
>TRBV19|TRBJ1-5|.|many
TGTGCCACCGGGGGATCGTACTATCAGCCCCAGCATTTT
CATGGSYYQPQHF
>TRBV6-1|TRBJ2-5|.|many
TGTGCCAGCAGGACGGCAGGGGAGACCCAGTACTTC
CASRTAGETQYF
>TRBV6-5|TRBJ2-5|.|many
TGTGCCAGCAGTTACCCTCCTACCTGGGGCCAAGAGACCCAGTACTTC
CASSYPPTWGQETQYF
>TRBV28|TRBJ2-4|TRBD2|.
TGTGCCAGCAGCCGGACTAGCCGCCCAGGCATTCAGTACTTC
CASSRTSRPGIQYF
>TRBV5-4|TRBJ1-1|.|many
TGTGCCAGCAGCTTGGATGGGGGTTTAGGTGAAGCTTTCTTT
CASSLDGGLGEAFF
>TRBV6-1|TRBJ2-7|.|.
TGTGCCAGCAGTGAATCCGTCCCCTACGAGCAGTACTTC
CASSESVPYEQYF
>TRBV12-3/TRBV12-4|TRBJ2-7|TRBD2|.
TGTGCCACACTGAGGACTAGCGGGGCCGCCTACGAGCAGTACTTC
CATLRTSGAAYEQYF
>TRBV7-2|TRBJ1-1|.|.
TGTGCCAGCAGTTTATCGGGGGGCGCGGTTGCTTTCTTT
CASSLSGGAVAFF
>TRBV6-2/TRBV6-3|TRBJ1-1|.|.
TGTGCCAGCAGTTATGGGGCACTATTCTTGAACACTGAAGCTTTCTTT
CASSYGALFLNTEAFF
>TRBV24-1|TRBJ2-7|.|many
TGTGCCACCAGTGATTCTAGTTACGAGCAGTACTTC
CATSDSSYEQYF
>TRBV19|TRBJ1-5|.|many
TGTGCCAGTAGTATTTTGGGTATCAATCAGCCCCAGCATTTT
CASSILGINQPQHF
>TRBV6-4|TRBJ2-2|.|many
TGTGCCAGCAGTGACTCGTGGGGGGGGGAGCTGTTTTTT
CASSDSWGGELFF
>TRBV13|TRBJ2-7|.|many
TGTGCCAGCAGAGGGAACGGGTACGAGCAGTACTTC
CASRGNGYEQYF
>TRBV28|TRBJ2-2|.|few
TGTGCCAGCAAGGATGGGGGGAACACCGGGGAGCTGTTTTTT
CASKDGGNTGELFF
>TRBV12-3/TRBV12-4|TRBJ2-7|TRBD2|many
TGTGCCAGCAGTTCCGGACTAGCGGAATCCTACGAGCAGTACTTC
CASSSGLAESYEQYF
>TRBV7-2|TRBJ1-1|TRBD1|.
TGTGCCAGCCGAATCCCCGACAGGGGTCTCGATGAAGCTTTCTTT
CASRIPDRGLDEAFF
>TRBV24-1|TRBJ2-5|.|many
TGTGCCTCCGCTAGGAGCCCCGGGGAGACCCAGTACTTC
CASARSPGETQYF
>TRBV20-1|TRBJ2-7|TRBD2|many
TGCAGTGCTACCCGACTAGCGGGGGGGGACTACGAGCAGTACTTC
CSATRLAGGDYEQYF
>TRBV10-1|TRBJ2-2|.|many
TGCGCCAGCAGTGCTAGGAGGAACACCGGGGAGCTGTTTTTT
CASSARRNTGELFF
>TRBV6-1|TRBJ2-1|TRBD2|many
TGTGCCAGCAGTGAATATGAGCGGGGTGAGCAGTTCTTC
CASSEYERGEQFF
>TRBV7-2|TRBJ2-2|.|many
TGTGCCAGCAGCTTAGCGGGAGGGGGAGCGTCCGGGGAGCTGTTTTTT
CASSLAGGGASGELFF
>TRBV3-1|TRBJ1-3|.|.
TGTGCCAGCAGCCAAAACTCAGGCTCTGGAAACACCATATATTTT
CASSQNSGSGNTIYF
>TRBV29-1|TRBJ2-5|TRBD1|many
TGCAGCGTTGAGGGACCGGGACAGGGTCGTGGAGAGACCCAGTACTTC
CSVEGPGQGRGETQYF
>TRBV6-2/TRBV6-3|TRBJ1-5|.|.
TGTGCCAGCACCGATCCCGGGGGAAACAATCAGCCCCAGCATTTT
CASTDPGGNNQPQHF
>TRBV28|TRBJ1-1|.|.
TGTGCCAGCAGTTCGGGACGCCGGGCTTTCTTT
CASSSGRRAFF
>TRBV7-8|TRBJ1-6|.|.
TGTGCCAGCAGCTCACAGGGTCGGAATTCACCCCTCCACTTT
CASSSQGRNSPLHF
>TRBV2|TRBJ2-5|.|many
TGTGCCAGCAGCACCGGGACGCCTCGGGAGACCCAGTACTTC
CASSTGTPRETQYF
>TRBV28|TRBJ1-2|.|many
TGTGCCAGCAGTTTATCCAGGGAGGGTGGCTACACCTTC
CASSLSREGGYTF
>TRBV7-2|TRBJ2-7|TRBD1|many
TGTGCCAGCAGCTTAGTCTTTCGACAGGGGGGCGAGCAGTACTTC
CASSLVFRQGGEQYF
>TRBV11-2|TRBJ2-5|TRBD2|many
TGCGCCAGCGGGACAGAGACCCAGTACTTC
CASGTETQYF
>TRBV27|TRBJ1-1|.|many
TGTGCCAGCAGTCCTTCAATGTCGGGACCGACGAACACTGAAGCTTTCTTT
CASSPSMSGPTNTEAFF
>TRBV20-1|TRBJ2-7|TRBD2|many
TGCAGTGCTAGACGGGAACTAGCGGGAGCGAGCTACGAGCAGTACTTC
CSARRELAGASYEQYF
>TRBV10-3|TRBJ1-1|.|many
TGTGCCATCAGTGATAAGGGATCGAGCACTGAAGCTTTCTTT
CAISDKGSSTEAFF
>TRBV2|TRBJ1-1|.|many
TGTGCCAGCAGGGGAGGGCTAGTCACTGAAGCTTTCTTT
CASRGGLVTEAFF
>TRBV30|TRBJ2-7|TRBD2|many
TGTGCCTGGAAGCGGGGGGGCCACGAGCAGTACTTC
CAWKRGGHEQYF
>TRBV30|TRBJ1-1|.|many
TGTGCCTGGAGCGGATTTGGGAACACTGAAGCTTTCTTT
CAWSGFGNTEAFF